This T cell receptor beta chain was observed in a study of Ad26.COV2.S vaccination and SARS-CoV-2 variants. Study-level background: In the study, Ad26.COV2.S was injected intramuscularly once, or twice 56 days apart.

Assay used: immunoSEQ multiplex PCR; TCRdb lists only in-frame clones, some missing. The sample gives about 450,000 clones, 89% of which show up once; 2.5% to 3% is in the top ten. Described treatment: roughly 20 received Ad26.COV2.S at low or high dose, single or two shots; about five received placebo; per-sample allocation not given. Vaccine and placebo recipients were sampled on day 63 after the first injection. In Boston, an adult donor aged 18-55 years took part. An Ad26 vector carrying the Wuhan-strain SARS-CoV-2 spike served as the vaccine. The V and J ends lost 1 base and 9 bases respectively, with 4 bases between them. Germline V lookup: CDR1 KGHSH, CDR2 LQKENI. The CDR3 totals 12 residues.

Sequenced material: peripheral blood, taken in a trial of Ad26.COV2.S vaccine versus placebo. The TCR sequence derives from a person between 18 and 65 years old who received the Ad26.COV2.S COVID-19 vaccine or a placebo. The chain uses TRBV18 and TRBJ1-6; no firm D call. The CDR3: CASSPRASPLHF. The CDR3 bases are TGTGCCAGCTCACCACGGGCTTCACCCCTCCACTTT.